These T cell receptor beta chains were read from a single sample in a study of T cell responses to AZD1222 COVID-19 vaccine. TCRdb's copy holds only in-frame clones and misses some; the assay was immunoSEQ multiplex PCR. The sample shows roughly 110,000 clones, roughly 90% of them seen only once. The material was peripheral blood, obtained on day 0 of AZD1222 vaccination. Receptors were obtained from an adult in good health. Each CDR3 is given with its conserved first and last residue. The D gene is left open where the match is weak. Expanded clones are given a class, and other clones once, few, many or no size at all.

d_call	v_call	clone_size	j_call	cdr3_aa	cdr3_nt
-	TRBV3-1/TRBV3-2	-	TRBJ1-2	CASSQEAAYGYTF	TGTGCCAGCAGCCAAGAAGCGGCTTATGGCTACACCTTC
TRBD1	TRBV12-3/TRBV12-4	-	TRBJ2-5	CASRQGQGETQYF	TGTGCCAGCAGACAGGGACAGGGTGAGACCCAGTACTTC
-	TRBV6-1	-	TRBJ1-3	CASSEHWTFSGNTIYF	TGTGCCAGCAGTGAACATTGGACGTTCTCTGGAAACACCATATATTTT
TRBD1	TRBV27	-	TRBJ2-3	CASGPDRGTDTQYF	TGTGCCAGCGGGCCTGACAGGGGTACAGATACGCAGTATTTT
-	TRBV5-1	-	TRBJ2-7	CASSLGEGFYEQYF	TGCGCCAGCAGCTTGGGCGAGGGATTCTACGAGCAGTACTTC
TRBD1	TRBV5-1	-	TRBJ2-3	CASSWGRQGSTDTQYF	TGCGCCAGCAGCTGGGGCAGACAGGGGAGCACAGATACGCAGTATTTT
-	TRBV7-2	once	TRBJ2-3	CASSLSEGRTDTQYF	TGTGCCAGCAGCTTGAGCGAGGGGCGCACAGATACGCAGTATTTT
-	TRBV28	once	TRBJ1-1	CASSRLRAFF	TGTGCCAGCAGTCGCCTTCGTGCTTTCTTT
-	TRBV29-1	-	TRBJ2-1	CSAESGSGNEQFF	TGCAGCGCCGAAAGCGGGTCGGGCAATGAGCAGTTCTTC
-	TRBV4-1	few	TRBJ2-3	CASSQVAGGTHF	-
TRBD1	TRBV12-3/TRBV12-4	-	TRBJ1-2	CASSARQGYGYTF	TGTGCCAGCAGTGCCCGACAGGGGTATGGCTACACCTTC
TRBD2	TRBV7-6	-	TRBJ2-5	CASSLAGLAGGKETQYF	TGTGCCAGCAGCTTAGCTGGACTAGCGGGGGGGAAAGAGACCCAGTACTTC
-	TRBV7-3	-	TRBJ2-1	CASTLRLPRGNEQFF	TGTGCCAGCACCTTACGCCTTCCAAGGGGGAATGAGCAGTTCTTC
-	TRBV7-2	-	TRBJ1-4	CASSLQRATNEKLFF	TGTGCCAGCAGCTTGCAACGGGCAACTAATGAAAAACTGTTTTTT
TRBD1	TRBV28	-	TRBJ1-5	CASSRTGSGHQPQHF	TGTGCCAGCAGTCGGACAGGGTCGGGGCATCAGCCCCAGCATTTT
TRBD2	TRBV6-2/TRBV6-3	-	TRBJ2-7	CASSYRGASGPIYEQYF	TGTGCCAGCAGTTACCGAGGAGCTAGCGGGCCAATTTACGAGCAGTACTTC
-	TRBV19	-	TRBJ1-2	CASSRGRDYTF	TGTGCCAGTAGTAGGGGTCGGGACTACACCTTC
-	TRBV7-3	-	TRBJ1-2	CASSPLGGQTDGYTF	TGTGCCAGCAGCCCCCTAGGGGGACAAACAGATGGCTACACCTTC
-	TRBV11-2	-	TRBJ1-5	CASSLWGGNQPQHF	TGTGCCAGCAGCTTATGGGGTGGCAATCAGCCCCAGCATTTT
-	TRBV28	-	TRBJ2-3	CASSLFGRMGDRGTDTQYF	TGTGCCAGCAGTTTATTTGGTCGTATGGGGGATAGGGGCACAGATACGCAGTATTTT
-	TRBV12-3/TRBV12-4	-	TRBJ1-5	CASSWDHAQPQHF	TGTGCCAGCAGTTGGGACCACGCTCAGCCCCAGCATTTT
-	TRBV3-1/TRBV3-2	-	TRBJ2-3	CASSQVADTQYF	TGTGCCAGCAGCCAAGTGGCAGATACGCAGTATTTT
-	TRBV18	-	TRBJ2-2	CASSRQARTNYANTGELFF	TGTGCCAGCTCTCGGCAGGCCAGGACCAATTACGCGAACACCGGGGAGCTGTTTTTT
-	TRBV27	few	TRBJ1-2	CASSKRSDYGYTF	TGTGCCAGCAGCAAAAGGTCGGACTATGGCTACACCTTC
TRBD2	TRBV15	-	TRBJ2-1	CATSRGGGLAGGEQFF	TGTGCCACCAGCAGAGGGGGGGGACTAGCGGGAGGTGAGCAGTTCTTC
-	TRBV6-2/TRBV6-3	-	TRBJ1-1	CASSYGGAAEAFF	TGTGCCAGCAGTTACGGGGGGGCCGCTGAAGCTTTCTTT
-	TRBV12-3/TRBV12-4	-	TRBJ1-5	CASSLPTQPQHF	TGTGCCAGCAGTTTACCGACCCAGCCCCAGCATTTT
TRBD1	TRBV5-1	-	TRBJ2-3	CASSIGTGGLDTQYF	TGCGCCAGCAGCATTGGGACAGGGGGGCTAGATACGCAGTATTTT
-	TRBV7-9	-	TRBJ2-1	CASSLQADGIGEQFF	TGTGCCAGCAGCTTACAAGCCGACGGAATCGGTGAGCAGTTCTTC
TRBD1	TRBV19	-	TRBJ1-2	CASSAPGQGFIYGYTF	TGTGCCAGTAGTGCACCGGGACAGGGATTTATCTATGGCTACACCTTC
TRBD1	TRBV10-3	-	TRBJ2-7	CAISNHDAGTGALYEQYF	TGTGCCATCAGTAACCATGACGCCGGGACAGGGGCCCTCTACGAGCAGTACTTC
TRBD2	TRBV7-9	-	TRBJ2-7	CASSSTSGGIYF	TGTGCCAGCAGCTCGACTAGCGGGGGGATCTACTTC
TRBD1	TRBV3-1/TRBV3-2	-	TRBJ2-2	CASSPGQKNTGELFF	TGTGCCAGCAGCCCGGGACAGAAGAACACCGGGGAGCTGTTTTTT
-	TRBV7-2	-	TRBJ1-3	CASSLGRDRNTIYF	TGTGCCAGCAGCTTAGGTCGCGACCGGAACACCATATATTTT
TRBD2	TRBV13	few	TRBJ2-1	CASSGESGGAGNEQFF	TGTGCCAGCAGCGGGGAGAGCGGGGGGGCCGGAAATGAGCAGTTCTTC
-	TRBV18	-	TRBJ1-2	CASSPLRGGPQVGGYTF	TGTGCCAGCTCACCACTCAGAGGAGGGCCACAGGTTGGTGGCTACACCTTC
TRBD2	TRBV11-2	-	TRBJ2-1	CASSFGSSGGEQFF	TGTGCCAGCAGCTTCGGCTCTAGCGGGGGGGAGCAGTTCTTC
-	TRBV7-8	-	TRBJ2-1	CASSLTPNEQFF	TGTGCCAGCAGCCTGACTCCCAATGAGCAGTTCTTC
TRBD1	TRBV7-3	once	TRBJ2-7	CASSASGTGDEQYF	TGTGCCAGCAGCGCATCCGGGACAGGGGACGAGCAGTACTTC
TRBD1	TRBV7-9	-	TRBJ1-5	CASSVQGEQPQHF	TGTGCCAGCAGCGTCCAGGGGGAACAGCCCCAGCATTTT
-	TRBV7-9	-	TRBJ2-7	CASSLDSGTYEQYF	TGTGCCAGCAGCTTAGATTCCGGGACCTACGAGCAGTACTTC
TRBD2	TRBV9	-	TRBJ2-3	CASSVGLAATDTQYF	TGTGCCAGCAGCGTAGGACTAGCGGCGACAGATACGCAGTATTTT
TRBD1	TRBV19	-	TRBJ1-1	CASTRTGRTEAFF	TGTGCCAGTACCAGGACAGGGAGGACTGAAGCTTTCTTT
TRBD1	TRBV28	-	TRBJ1-1	CASSDPGQGVWTEAFF	TGTGCCAGCAGCGACCCGGGACAGGGAGTTTGGACTGAAGCTTTCTTT